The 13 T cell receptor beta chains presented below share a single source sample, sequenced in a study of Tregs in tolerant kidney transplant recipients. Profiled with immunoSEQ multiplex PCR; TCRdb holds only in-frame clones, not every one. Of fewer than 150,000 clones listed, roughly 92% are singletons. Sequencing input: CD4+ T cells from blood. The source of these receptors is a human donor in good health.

CDR3 loop: CASSVLGVSYEQYF. CDR3 DNA: TGTGCCAGCAGCGTGTTAGGGGTCTCCTACGAGCAGTACTTC. This sequence joins TRBV9 and TRBJ2-7, with a weak D call TRBD1 (5 bases). Germline assignment: CDR1 SGDLS and CDR2 YYNGEE. CDR3 length equals 14 residues. Trimming left V 2 bases short and J 0 bases short, with 9 bases between.

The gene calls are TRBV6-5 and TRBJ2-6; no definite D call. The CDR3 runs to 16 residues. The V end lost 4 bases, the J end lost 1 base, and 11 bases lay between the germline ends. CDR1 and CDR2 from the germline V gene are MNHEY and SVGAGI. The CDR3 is CASSSPADSGANVLTF. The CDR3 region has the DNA TGTGCCAGCAGTTCCCCCGCGGATTCTGGGGCCAACGTCCTGACTTTC.

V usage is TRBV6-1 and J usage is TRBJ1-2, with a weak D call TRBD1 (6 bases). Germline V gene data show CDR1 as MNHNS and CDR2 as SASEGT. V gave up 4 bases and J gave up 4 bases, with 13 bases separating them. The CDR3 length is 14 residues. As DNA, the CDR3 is TGTGCCAGCAGTGCTGCCAGGGGTGGCTATGGCTACACCTTC. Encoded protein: CASSAARGGYGYTF.

The CDR3 bases are TGTGCCAGTAGTTCCTACCACTCTTCACTTTACAATGAGCAGTTCTTC. This gives the protein CASSSYHSSLYNEQFF. This chain links TRBV19 with TRBJ2-1; D is ambiguous. The CDR3 spans 16 residues. Looked up from germline, CDR1 is LNHDA and CDR2 is SQIVND (reference sequence). The V gene lost 5 bases and the J gene lost 4 bases, with 18 bases spanning the gap.

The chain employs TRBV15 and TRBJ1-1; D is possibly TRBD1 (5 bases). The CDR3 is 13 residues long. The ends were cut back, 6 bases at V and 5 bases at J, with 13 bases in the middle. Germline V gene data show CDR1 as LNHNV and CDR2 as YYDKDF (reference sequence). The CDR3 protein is CATSTGGGTEAFF. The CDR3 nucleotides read TGTGCCACCAGTACCGGGGGAGGGACTGAAGCTTTCTTT.

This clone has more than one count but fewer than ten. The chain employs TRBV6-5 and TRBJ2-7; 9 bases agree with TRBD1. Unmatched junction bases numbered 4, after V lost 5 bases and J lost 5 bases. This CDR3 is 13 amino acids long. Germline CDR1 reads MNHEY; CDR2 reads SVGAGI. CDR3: CASSRDRVNEQYF. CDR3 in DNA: TGTGCCAGCAGTCGGGACAGGGTCAACGAGCAGTACTTC.

The CDR3 spells CASSLEQGNSPLHF. Written as DNA, the CDR3 is TGTGCCAGCAGCTTGGAACAGGGAAATTCACCCCTCCACTTT. The V and J genes are TRBV5-4 and TRBJ1-6; D is possibly TRBD1 (6 bases). The V and J ends lost 0 bases and 7 bases respectively, with 8 bases between them. CDR3 length equals 14 residues. The germline CDR1 and CDR2 sequences are SGHNT and YYREEE (reference sequence).

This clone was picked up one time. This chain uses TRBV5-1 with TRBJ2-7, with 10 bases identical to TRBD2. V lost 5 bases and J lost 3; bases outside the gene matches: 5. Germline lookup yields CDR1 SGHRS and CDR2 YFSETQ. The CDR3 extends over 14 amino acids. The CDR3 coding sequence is TGCGCCAGCAGTACGGGACTAGCGATCTACGAGCAGTACTTC. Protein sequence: CASSTGLAIYEQYF.

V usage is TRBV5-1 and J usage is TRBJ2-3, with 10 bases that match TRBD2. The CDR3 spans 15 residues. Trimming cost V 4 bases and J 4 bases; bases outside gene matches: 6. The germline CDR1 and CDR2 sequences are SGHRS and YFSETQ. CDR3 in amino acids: CASSDLAGVSDTQYF. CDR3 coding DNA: TGCGCCAGCAGCGATCTAGCGGGAGTATCAGATACGCAGTATTTT. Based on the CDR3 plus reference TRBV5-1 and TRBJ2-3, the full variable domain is KAGVTQTPRYLIKTRGQQVTLSCSPISGHRSVSWYQQTPGQGLQFLFEYFSETQRNKGNFPGRFSGRQFSNSRSEMNVSTLELGDSALYLCASSDLAGVSDTQYFGPGTRLTVL.

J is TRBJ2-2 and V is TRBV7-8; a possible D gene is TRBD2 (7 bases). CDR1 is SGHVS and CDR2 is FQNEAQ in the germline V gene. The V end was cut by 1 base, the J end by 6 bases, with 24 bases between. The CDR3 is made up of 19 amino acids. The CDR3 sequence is CASSLVATNWEGVAGELFF. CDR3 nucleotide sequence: TGTGCCAGCAGCTTAGTGGCGACAAATTGGGAGGGGGTGGCCGGGGAGCTGTTTTTT.

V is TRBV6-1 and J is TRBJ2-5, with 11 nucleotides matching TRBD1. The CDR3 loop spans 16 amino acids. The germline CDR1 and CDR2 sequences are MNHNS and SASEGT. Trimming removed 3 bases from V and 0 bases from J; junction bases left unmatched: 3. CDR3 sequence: CASSDPGQGDQETQYF. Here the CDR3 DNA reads TGTGCCAGCAGTGATCCGGGACAGGGGGACCAAGAGACCCAGTACTTC.

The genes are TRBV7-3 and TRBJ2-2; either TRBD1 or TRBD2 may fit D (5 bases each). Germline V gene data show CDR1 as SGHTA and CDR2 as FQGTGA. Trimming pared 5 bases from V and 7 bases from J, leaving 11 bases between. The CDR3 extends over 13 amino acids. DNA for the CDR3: TGTGCCAGCAGCCCGGGGCGTGGCGGGGAGCTGTTTTTT. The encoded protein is CASSPGRGGELFF.

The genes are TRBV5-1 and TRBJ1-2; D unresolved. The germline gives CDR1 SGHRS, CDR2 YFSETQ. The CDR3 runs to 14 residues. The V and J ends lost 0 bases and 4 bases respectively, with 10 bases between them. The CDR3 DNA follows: TGCGCCAGCAGCTTGGGATCGGGTTCCTATGGCTACACCTTC. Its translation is CASSLGSGSYGYTF.